This T cell receptor (beta chain) appears in the sequencing data of a study of shared clonotypes between healthy human individuals (dated by TCRdb to 2019 to 2021). A note on the overall study: The cohort comprised a couple of women and a few men aged 18 to 49 years. The study deeply sequenced blood TCR repertoires of five healthy adults to estimate repertoire size and the extent of clonotype sharing between individuals. To increase sequencing depth and limit assay-specific biases, different laboratories used diverse techniques to prepare libraries and sequence TCR repertoires. Leukapheresis yielded between about 0.8 and 9.5 billion PBMCs per donor.

Concerning this clone itself: Its antigen has not been determined. The record has no base qualities; no much larger clone is one base away.

On the study overall, not on this receptor specifically: Sampling was limited to blood, and TCR repertoires in tissue likely differ from TCR repertoires in blood. Pairwise subsampling indicated that sequencing depth was expected to affect the degree of clonotype sharing among donors. The small number of donors limited the genetic and exposure-history diversity represented.

TCR CDR3 regions were amplified from genomic DNA by multiplex PCR using the deep immunoSEQ assay. Extracted genomic DNA from each cell subset was spread evenly across all wells of several immunoSEQ 96-well plates, with each plate serving as a replicate. Each replicate PCR for unsorted PBMC received 300 to 350 ng genomic DNA, equal to about 30,000 T cell genomes. Unsorted PBMC genomic DNA was sequenced across ten immunoSEQ deep assay plates. The purified libraries were quantified using a Qubit 3.0 fluorometer, sized with a Bioanalyzer 2100, and then quantified again using the KAPA Library Quantification kit. A separate single-read 150-cycle Illumina NextSeq 550 flow cell was used to sequence each immunoSEQ 96-well plate. Per the original workflow: Because the immunoSEQ output held only junctional sequences and lacked quality scores, the filtering could not match the filtering applied to full-length reads. Sequences were annotated with PyIR, a Python wrapper for IgBLAST v1.9, using IMGT germline references to assign V/J genes and CDR3. Reads with weak V/J assignments (E-value above 1e-6), missing CDR3, stop codons, out-of-frame junctions, or ambiguous translated residues were removed. A V3J clonotype was defined by an identical inferred V gene, J gene, and CDR3 amino acid sequence. Percentage overlap between repertoires was calculated by dividing the number of shared unique clonotypes by the size of the smaller repertoire. Repertoire richness was assessed with RTK rarefaction, the Chao1 estimator, and Recon v2.1 estimates of unobserved clonotypes. Imported from immuneACCESS, the table was reduced by TCRdb to in-frame sequences with V and J called. These copies leave out some clones; in studies compared against another copy, an unresolved V gene accounts for under half, and the cause of the remainder is not known. That table furnishes V, J and clone size, whereas the DNA furnished D and trimming. Present in this sample are about 480,000 clones, about 80% of which were seen just once. The ten largest clones capture roughly an eighth of the sample.

The donors were healthy, HIV-negative adults who had no recently reported acute infections or vaccinations. Every donor was a Caucasian adult living in Nashville, Tennessee, USA. For unsorted samples, 90 million to 95 million PBMCs were counted, and genomic DNA was extracted using the QIAamp DNA Blood Mini kit. Blood was obtained by leukapheresis, after which PBMCs were separated by Ficoll-Histopaque density gradient centrifugation and cryopreserved in liquid nitrogen vapor phase. Per the germline V gene (reference sequence), LNHNV is the CDR1 and YYDKDF is the CDR2. The CDR3 measures 13 amino acids from cysteine to phenylalanine. Of the read, only the CDR3 DNA is kept; its 39 bases are in frame from base 1. V sheds 6 bases and J sheds 6 bases, leaving 14 bases between their ends.

This sequence originates from a middle-aged woman in good health. Some clones in this sample may be carry-over from other donors' samples. The rearrangement joined TRBV15 to TRBJ1-2; there is no confident call for the D gene. The specimen sequenced was PBMCs. The DNA sequence is given as TGTGCCACCAGATCGGAACAGATAAATGGCTACACCTTC. Protein translation: CATRSEQINGYTF. The CDR3 plus the reference TRBV15 and TRBJ1-2 genes for the other parts give the full variable domain: DAMVIQNPRYQVTQFGKPVTLSCSQTLNHNVMYWYQQKSSQAPKLLFHYYDKDFNNEADTPDNFQSRRPNTSFCFLDIRSPGLGDTAMYLCATRSEQINGYTFGSGTRLTVV.